The 27 T cell receptor beta chains in this list originate from one sample, sequenced in a study of blood T cells in healthy people across ages. Primers used in a second PCR of about 6 to 12 cycles were a sample-barcoded 5' primer and a J-beta primer mix. TCRdb processed the 5' RACE reads anew with MiXCR; each CDR3 protein has one entry. The sample yields around 790,000 distinct CDR3 sequences, around two fifths seen once. The material sequenced was blood. Source of these receptors: a man aged 55 to 70 in good health.

This clonotype was counted only a few times. This chain connects TRBV27 to TRBJ2-5; D unclear. Gene TRBJ2-7 matches the end of the DNA better, so the J call may be wrong. Germline values: CDR1 MNHEY, CDR2 SMNVEV (reference sequence). This CDR3 contains 10 residues. CDR3 residues: CASLTGEQYF. The CDR3 DNA follows: TGTGCCAGCTTGACGGGCGAGCAGTACTTC.

The genes are TRBV7-2 and TRBJ1-3, with 7 bases fitting TRBD1. The V gene end was trimmed by 5 bases and the J gene end by 4 bases; junction bases not matched to a gene: 14. Germline V gene lookup returns CDR1 SGHTA and CDR2 FQGNSA. There are 17 residues in the CDR3. The CDR3 nucleotides are TGTGCCAGCAGCCCCCAAGGAAGGGGGCATTCGGGAAACACCATATATTTT. Its translation: CASSPQGRGHSGNTIYF. The full variable domain, completed using reference TRBV7-2 and TRBJ1-3, is GAGVSQSPSNKVTEKGKDVELRCDPISGHTALYWYRQSLGQGLEFLIYFQGNSAPDKSGLPSDRFSAERTGGSVSTLTIQRTQQEDSAVYLCASSPQGRGHSGNTIYFGEGSWLTVV.

This clonotype has ten or more counts. The V gene is TRBV7-9, the J gene TRBJ2-3; D gene unclear. The germline CDR1 and CDR2 sequences are SEHNR and FQNEAQ (reference sequence). V was cut by 2 bases and J by 6 bases, with 6 bases left in between. This CDR3 spans 12 amino acids. Written as DNA, the CDR3 is TGTGCCAGCAGCTTATTTACCGATACGCAGTATTTT. It is translated as CASSLFTDTQYF.

The V and J genes are TRBV7-2 and TRBJ1-2; D remains unclear. The V end lost 0 bases, the J end lost 0 bases, and 14 bases lay between the germline ends. Germline CDR1 is SGHTA and CDR2 is FQGNSA. The CDR3 totals 17 residues. CDR3 sequence (DNA): TGTGCCAGCAGCTTAGCCTCGGGTTACCCCGCTAACTATGGCTACACCTTC. Amino acids: CASSLASGYPANYGYTF.

V usage is TRBV6-2 or TRBV6-3 and J usage is TRBJ2-2, with D maybe TRBD2 (6 bases). V gave up 5 bases and J gave up 4 bases, with 17 bases separating them. CDR1 and CDR2 (germline): MNHEY, SVGEGT. The CDR3 runs 16 residues. The CDR3 bases are TGTGCCAGCAGTACCAGAGGGGCGGGGATCACCGGGGAGCTGTTTTTT. Translated, it gives CASSTRGAGITGELFF.

This clonotype was detected a few times. The V and J genes are TRBV20-1 and TRBJ2-3; the match to TRBD2 covers 10 bases. The CDR3 totals 15 residues. V trimming: 1 base; J trimming: 6 bases; junction bases outside the gene matches: 7. From germline, CDR1 is DFQATT and CDR2 SNEGSKA (reference sequence). CDR3 region: CSARAAGGARDTQYF. As DNA, the CDR3 is TGCAGTGCTAGAGCAGCGGGGGGGGCGCGGGATACGCAGTATTTT.

This clonotype appeared many times. The J gene is TRBJ2-7, the V gene TRBV15, with 12 bases fitting TRBD1. This CDR3 spans 16 amino acids. Unmatched junction bases numbered 9, after V lost 4 bases and J lost 5 bases. In germline, CDR1 is LNHNV, CDR2 YYDKDF (reference sequence). The CDR3 sequence: CATSKDTGTGGHEQYF. The DNA for the CDR3 is TGTGCCACCAGCAAGGATACCGGGACAGGGGGCCACGAGCAGTACTTC.

CDR3: CSARDQVRSLGSYNEQFF. The CDR3 nucleotides read TGCAGTGCTAGAGATCAGGTCCGGAGTTTAGGATCCTACAATGAGCAGTTCTTC. The chain links TRBV20-1 to TRBJ2-1; no clear D gene. The V end lost 0 bases, the J end lost 1 base, and 19 bases lay between the germline ends. The V gene's germline CDR1 is DFQATT and CDR2 SNEGSKA (reference sequence). The CDR3 totals 18 residues.

The chain couples TRBV5-1 to TRBJ2-5; D perhaps matches TRBD2 (7 bases). Gene TRBJ2-7 matches the end of the DNA better, so the J call may be wrong. This CDR3 contains 15 residues. Germline loops: CDR1 SGHRS, CDR2 YFSETQ. The CDR3 bases are TGCGCCAGCAGCCTTGGTGGGGGGGGCGTCGACGAGCAGTACTTC. Encoded protein: CASSLGGGGVDEQYF.

This clonotype was found once. The chain is built from TRBV13 and TRBJ2-5; 12 bases agree with TRBD2. The CDR3 runs 15 residues. Unmatched junction bases numbered 7, after V lost 5 bases and J lost 6 bases. CDR1 and CDR2 from the germline V gene are PRHDT and FYEKMQ (reference sequence). The CDR3 protein is CASSPLAGGLKTQYF. CDR3 sequence (DNA): TGTGCCAGCAGCCCACTAGCGGGAGGCCTAAAGACCCAGTACTTC.

The V call is TRBV12-3 or TRBV12-4, the J call TRBJ2-1; D possibly corresponds to TRBD1 (7 bases). The V and J ends lost 5 bases and 1 base respectively, with 18 bases between them. The CDR3 covers 17 residues. The CDR3 DNA reads as TGTGCCAGCAGTGATCCGGAGGGGGCGTTATCCTACAATGAGCAGTTCTTC. Protein: CASSDPEGALSYNEQFF.

This clonotype was counted only a few times. The V and J genes are TRBV6-1 and TRBJ1-2, with TRBD1 as a possible D gene (5 bases). The CDR3 runs to 13 residues. Germline V gene sequence: CDR1 MNHNS, CDR2 SASEGT. The germline V and J ends were trimmed by 3 bases and 2 bases, with 7 bases remaining between them. CDR3 sequence: CASSDGANYGYTF. As DNA, the CDR3 is TGTGCCAGCAGTGACGGGGCCAACTATGGCTACACCTTC.

In DNA form, the CDR3 reads TGCGCCAGCAGCCTAAGAGGGACCGACGGCTACAATGAGCAGTTCTTC. This codes for CASSLRGTDGYNEQFF. The rearrangement joins TRBV5-1 to TRBJ2-1; D may match TRBD1 or TRBD2 (5 bases each). The CDR3 sequence is 16 residues long. In germline, CDR1 is SGHRS, CDR2 YFSETQ. V lost 4 bases to trimming and J lost 3 bases, with 17 bases between them.

The rearrangement uses TRBV10-3 and TRBJ1-2; tentative D call: TRBD1 (5 bases). Germline values: CDR1 ENHRY, CDR2 SYGVKD. Trimming left V 6 bases short and J 12 bases short, with 23 bases between. CDR3 length equals 14 residues. The CDR3 here is CAISEGRTPNVNTF. The CDR3 nucleotides are TGTGCCATCAGCGAGGGTCGGACACCCAACGTTAACACCTTC.

This clonotype appeared a few times. The V and J genes are TRBV13 and TRBJ1-2; weak D call: TRBD1 (6 bases). The CDR3 consists of 16 residues. Per germline, CDR1 PRHDT and CDR2 FYEKMQ (reference sequence). The V end lost 2 bases, the J end lost 4 bases, and 17 bases lay between the germline ends. The CDR3: CASSLRSGQGTYGYTF. For the CDR3, the DNA is TGTGCCAGCAGCTTAAGGTCCGGGCAGGGGACCTATGGCTACACCTTC.

In this sample, this clonotype turned up a few times. The gene calls are TRBV20-1 and TRBJ2-1; the D gene is possibly TRBD2 (5 bases). CDR3 length equals 16 residues. Germline loops: CDR1 DFQATT, CDR2 SNEGSKA (reference sequence). V was shortened by 0 bases and J by 1 base, with 13 bases between the two germline ends. Here the CDR3 reads CSARDLRRGSYNEQFF. The CDR3 coding sequence is TGCAGTGCTAGAGATCTTCGGCGCGGGTCCTACAATGAGCAGTTCTTC.

The chain employs TRBV6-2 or TRBV6-3 and TRBJ1-2, with no clear D. The germline CDR1 and CDR2 sequences are MNHEY and SVGEGT. Trimming left V 4 bases short and J 0 bases short, with 18 bases between. The CDR3 has 17 amino acids. The CDR3 DNA follows: TGTGCCAGCAGTTGGCGTTCCAACAGCGCTACTAACTATGGCTACACCTTC. Its protein product is CASSWRSNSATNYGYTF.

V gene TRBV6-5 combines with J gene TRBJ1-2, with D possibly being TRBD1 (5 bases). V was pared by 0 bases and J by 5 bases, with 13 bases between. CDR1 and CDR2 from the germline V gene are MNHEY and SVGAGI. The CDR3 contains 15 residues. The CDR3 coding sequence is TGTGCCAGCAGTTACTCATTCAGGGCCCCTTATGGCTACACCTTC. Amino acid sequence: CASSYSFRAPYGYTF.

The V call is TRBV11-2, the J call TRBJ2-1; perhaps TRBD2 as D (6 bases). Germline lookup yields CDR1 SGHAT and CDR2 FQNNGV. Trimming stripped 5 bases from V and 0 bases from J, with 29 bases between. This CDR3 is 21 amino acids long. CDR3 in amino acids: CASSPIGGLSWPTSSYNEQFF. CDR3 DNA: TGTGCCAGCAGCCCCATTGGGGGGTTGTCGTGGCCTACGAGCTCCTACAATGAGCAGTTCTTC.

Only a few counts were recorded for this clonotype. This chain uses TRBV7-9 with TRBJ2-7; possibly TRBD2 for D (6 bases). V shed 8 bases and J shed 2 bases, with 16 bases lying between them. From germline, CDR1 is SEHNR and CDR2 FQNEAQ (reference sequence). This CDR3 has 14 amino acids. The CDR3 nucleotides are TGTGCCAGCGCAAAAGCAGGCGGGGCCTACGAGCAGTACTTC. Translated: CASAKAGGAYEQYF.

This clonotype has more than one count but fewer than ten. The chain couples TRBV14 to TRBJ2-7, with 8 bases identical to TRBD1. The CDR3 totals 14 residues. Looked up from germline, CDR1 is SGHDN and CDR2 is FVKESK. V lost 1 base, J lost 2 bases, and 1 base stayed unmatched. CDR3 amino acids: CASSQGDRTYEQYF. The CDR3 DNA is TGTGCCAGCAGCCAAGGGGACAGGACCTACGAGCAGTACTTC. Full variable domain (outside the CDR3, taken from reference TRBV14 and TRBJ2-7): EAGVTQFPSHSVIEKGQTVTLRCDPISGHDNLYWYRRVMGKEIKFLLHFVKESKQDESGMPNNRFLAERTGGTYSTLKVQPAELEDSGVYFCASSQGDRTYEQYFGPGTRLTVT.

This chain connects TRBV27 to TRBJ2-7; D is undetermined. CDR3 length: 12 residues. Germline CDR1 MNHEY, CDR2 SMNVEV (reference sequence). Trimming took off 6 bases at V and 2 bases at J, with 8 bases between the two ends. The CDR3: CASRTRTYEQYF. CDR3 DNA sequence: TGTGCCAGCAGGACAAGGACCTACGAGCAGTACTTC.

This chain connects TRBV11-3 to TRBJ2-1; perhaps TRBD1 as D (8 bases). CDR1 and CDR2 (germline): SGHNT, YENEEA. V shed 5 bases and J shed 2 bases, with 22 bases lying between them. The CDR3 loop spans 18 amino acids. CDR3 nucleotide sequence: TGTGCCAGCAGCCCATGGGGGGGTGACAGGGGCGCCTACAATGAGCAGTTCTTC. Translating gives CASSPWGGDRGAYNEQFF.

This clonotype was seen more than once but under ten times. The V call is TRBV10-3, the J call TRBJ2-1; 10 bases align to TRBD1. CDR1 ENHRY and CDR2 SYGVKD come from the germline V gene. The CDR3 has 16 residues. V lost 0 bases, J lost 8 bases, and 7 bases stayed unmatched. The CDR3 is CAISESVDRGVDEQFF. The CDR3 bases are TGTGCCATCAGTGAGTCAGTGGACAGGGGGGTTGATGAGCAGTTCTTC.

A few counts support this clonotype. This chain connects TRBV20-1 to TRBJ1-6; TRBD1 agrees at 7 bases. Trimming took 3 bases from V and 0 from J; bases not matched to a gene: 11. Germline V lookup: CDR1 DFQATT, CDR2 SNEGSKA (reference sequence). The CDR3 totals 18 residues. The CDR3 DNA is TGCAGTGCTAGCTTACGAAGGGACAGCAGCTCCTATAATTCACCCCTCCACTTT. Residues: CSASLRRDSSSYNSPLHF.

This clonotype showed up just a few times. The rearrangement uses TRBV20-1 and TRBJ2-1; no clear D. The V gene's germline CDR1 is DFQATT and CDR2 SNEGSKA (reference sequence). Trimming removed 0 bases from V and 4 bases from J, with 7 bases in between. This CDR3 has 13 residues. Here the CDR3 DNA reads TGCAGTGCTAGAGATTTGTCATACAATGAGCAGTTCTTC. It is translated as CSARDLSYNEQFF.

This chain connects TRBV20-1 to TRBJ1-2; 9 nucleotides align to TRBD1. Trimming removed 4 bases from V and 1 base from J; junction bases left unmatched: 16. CDR1 is DFQATT, CDR2 SNEGSKA, per germline (reference sequence). CDR3 size: 18 residues. The CDR3 loop is CSAITAGGQGPINYGYTF. The CDR3 DNA sequence: TGCAGTGCTATAACGGCTGGGGGACAGGGCCCAATTAACTATGGCTACACCTTC.